The present entry profiles one TCR beta chain with its context. CDR1 and CDR2 from the germline V gene are LNHDA and SQIVND (reference sequence). After removal of 5 bases from V and 13 bases from J, the junction contained 11 bases not matched to a gene. The CDR3 is 14 amino acids. The data originate from a study of blood T cell repertoires in COVID-19. Study in general: Specimens from acute and convalescent COVID-19 originated in the United States, Italy and Spain. In each case, the material was cDNA or gDNA derived from T cells, B-cell-depleted T cells, or PBMCs.

Per the authors' pipeline: By means of reference gene primer amplification, nucleated cell counts were estimated. The data were produced by immunoSEQ multiplex PCR, yet TCRdb's version contains in-frame clones alone and is incomplete. The V and J calls and clone size were taken over from that table, and D and trimming were inferred from the DNA. Among over 60,000 clones listed, approximately 80% were seen once. Seattle patient enrollment occurred during active infection, with longitudinal follow-up thereafter. V usage is TRBV19 and J usage is TRBJ1-6, with 7 bases lining up with TRBD1. The sequencing input was peripheral blood. This sequence was found in a man aged 50 to 59 with COVID-19, enrolled during active disease. The CDR3 sequence is CASSPGGQFDPLHF. CDR3 sequence (DNA): TGTGCCAGTAGTCCAGGGGGACAATTTGATCCCCTCCACTTT.